What follows is one T cell receptor (beta chain) and its context. As yet, its antigen is unknown. Trimming stripped 8 bases from V and 0 bases from J, with 11 bases between. The CDR3 covers 13 residues. From germline, CDR1 is MNHNY and CDR2 SVGAGI (reference sequence). The sample comes from a study of graft-versus-host responses after intestinal transplantation. Study details: Every recipient had anti-thymocyte globulin induction and about three years of tacrolimus plus steroids. Study-level results: High graft-versus-host to host-versus-graft clonal ratios were found in allografts of patients who had graft-donor T cell macrochimerism. GvH clones occurred in recipient marrow; some first appeared in ileum or blood.

Produced via immunoSEQ multiplex PCR; TCRdb's table is partial and in-frame only. The sample consists of 65,000 to 90,000 clones, 80% to 95% of them appearing once. V gene TRBV6-6 combines with J gene TRBJ2-7; D remains unclear. The origin of this receptor is a human donor who was the organ donor for an intestinal transplant. Here the sequenced sample was unstimulated CD8+ T cells sorted from spleen or lymph node cells, taken before transplant. CDR3 protein: CASAAASSYEQYF. DNA for the CDR3: TGTGCCAGCGCCGCAGCGAGCTCCTACGAGCAGTACTTC.